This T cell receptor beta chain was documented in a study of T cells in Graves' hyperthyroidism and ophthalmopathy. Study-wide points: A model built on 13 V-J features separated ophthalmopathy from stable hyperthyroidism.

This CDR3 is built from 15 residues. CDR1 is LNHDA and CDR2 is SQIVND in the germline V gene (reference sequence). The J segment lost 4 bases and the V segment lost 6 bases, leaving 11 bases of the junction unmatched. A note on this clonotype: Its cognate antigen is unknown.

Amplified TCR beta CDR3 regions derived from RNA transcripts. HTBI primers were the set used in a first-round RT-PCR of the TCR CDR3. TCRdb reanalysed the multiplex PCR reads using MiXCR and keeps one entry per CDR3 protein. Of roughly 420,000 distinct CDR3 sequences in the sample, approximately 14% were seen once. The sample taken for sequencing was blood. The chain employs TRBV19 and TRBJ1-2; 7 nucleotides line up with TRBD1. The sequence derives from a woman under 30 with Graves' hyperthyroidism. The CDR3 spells CASSPGTASVYGYTF. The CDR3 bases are TGTGCCAGTAGCCCTGGGACAGCGAGCGTCTATGGCTACACCTTC.